Following are 9 T cell receptor beta chains from one sample sequenced in a study of PD-1 blockade in classical Hodgkin lymphoma. Clones were sequenced by immunoSEQ multiplex PCR, and TCRdb holds only the in-frame ones, with some missing. The sample comprises approximately 98,000 clones, roughly 87% of which are singletons, and 15% to 20% rests with the top ten. Each patient relapsed following autologous stem cell transplantation, and prior brentuximab vedotin exposure differed. The sequences come from peripheral blood mononuclear cells (PBMCs), collected before the second cycle of nivolumab. These receptors originate from a human donor with classical Hodgkin lymphoma.

V gene TRBV18 combines with J gene TRBJ1-2; 10 positions agree with TRBD1. V lost 0 bases, J lost 2 bases, and 6 bases stayed unmatched. The CDR3 has 17 residues. From germline, CDR1 is KGHSH and CDR2 LQKENI. CDR3 region: CASSPPGTGDGNYGYTF. In DNA, the CDR3 is TGTGCCAGCTCACCACCCGGGACAGGGGACGGAAACTATGGCTACACCTTC.

The chain carries TRBV5-6 and TRBJ1-2; D remains unclear. Trimming left V 4 bases short and J 4 bases short, with 8 bases between. CDR1 is SGHDT, CDR2 YYEEEE, per germline. The CDR3 has 12 amino acids. CDR3: CASSPGSYGYTF. The CDR3 DNA sequence: TGTGCCAGCAGCCCGGGGTCCTATGGCTACACCTTC.

This clone turned up a few times. V gene TRBV13 combines with J gene TRBJ1-1, with D maybe TRBD1 (6 bases). Germline V gene sequence: CDR1 PRHDT, CDR2 FYEKMQ (reference sequence). Trimming left V 5 bases short and J 8 bases short, with 12 bases between. The CDR3 spans 12 residues. The CDR3 here is CASSLYTGEAFF. The DNA of the CDR3 is TGTGCCAGCAGCCTCTACACAGGGGAAGCTTTCTTT.

V gene TRBV6-6 combines with J gene TRBJ2-1; 8 bases are shared with TRBD2. V lost 4 bases, J lost 6 bases, and 11 bases stayed unmatched. The CDR3 contains 16 residues. Germline loops: CDR1 MNHNY, CDR2 SVGAGI (reference sequence). The DNA for the CDR3 is TGTGCCAGCAGTTCGGTAGGCGGGAGGTTCCGCAATGAGCAGTTCTTC. The encoded protein is CASSSVGGRFRNEQFF.

This sequence joins TRBV11-2 and TRBJ1-1, with D unclear. The germline V and J ends were trimmed by 1 base and 5 bases, with 14 bases remaining between them. This CDR3 contains 15 residues. Germline assignment: CDR1 SGHAT and CDR2 FQNNGV. The CDR3 spells CASSLGSQVRTEAFF. The CDR3 coding sequence is TGTGCCAGCAGCTTAGGTAGTCAGGTCCGTACTGAAGCTTTCTTT.

This rearrangement joins TRBV30 to TRBJ2-2; no reliable D call. Per the germline V gene, CDR1 is GTSNPN and CDR2 is SVGIG (reference sequence). With 0 bases removed from V and 10 bases from J, the gap between germline ends came to 15 bases. The CDR3 loop spans 14 amino acids. The CDR3 bases are TGTGCCTGGAGTGTTTTTGCTTCCCCCGCGGAGCTGTTTTTT. It yields the protein CAWSVFASPAELFF. The full variable domain, in which reference TRBV30 and TRBJ2-2 provide the parts outside the CDR3, is SQTIHQWPATLVQPVGSPLSLECTVEGTSNPNLYWYRQAAGRGLQLLFYSVGIGQISSEVPQNLSASRPQDRQFILSSKKLLLSDSGFYLCAWSVFASPAELFFGEGSRLTVL.

The V gene is TRBV11-2, the J gene TRBJ1-5; no reliable D call. The CDR3 covers 15 residues. Germline CDR1 is SGHAT and CDR2 is FQNNGV. Trimming shortened V by 2 bases and J by 8 bases, and 16 bases separated the two germline ends. CDR3 region: CASSLIGLDGEPQHF. CDR3 sequence (DNA): TGTGCCAGCAGCTTAATAGGCTTGGATGGGGAGCCCCAGCATTTT.

The CDR3 nucleotides are TGTGCCAGCAGCTCGGGACTAGCGTATTCCTACGAGCAGTACTTC. It yields the protein CASSSGLAYSYEQYF. This chain joins TRBV7-2 and TRBJ2-7, with 10 nucleotides matching TRBD2. J lost 1 base, V lost 4 bases, and 4 bases had no gene match. There are 15 residues in the CDR3. CDR1 and CDR2 (germline): SGHTA, FQGNSA.

The chain combines TRBV6-5 with TRBJ2-7; D is unresolved. Germline CDR1 and CDR2: MNHEY and SVGAGI. Between the trimmed V and J ends, which lost 6 bases and 2 bases, there was a span of 8 bases. The CDR3 loop spans 12 amino acids. This CDR3 is CASSSDAYEQYF. For the CDR3, the DNA is TGTGCCAGCAGCTCCGACGCCTACGAGCAGTACTTC.